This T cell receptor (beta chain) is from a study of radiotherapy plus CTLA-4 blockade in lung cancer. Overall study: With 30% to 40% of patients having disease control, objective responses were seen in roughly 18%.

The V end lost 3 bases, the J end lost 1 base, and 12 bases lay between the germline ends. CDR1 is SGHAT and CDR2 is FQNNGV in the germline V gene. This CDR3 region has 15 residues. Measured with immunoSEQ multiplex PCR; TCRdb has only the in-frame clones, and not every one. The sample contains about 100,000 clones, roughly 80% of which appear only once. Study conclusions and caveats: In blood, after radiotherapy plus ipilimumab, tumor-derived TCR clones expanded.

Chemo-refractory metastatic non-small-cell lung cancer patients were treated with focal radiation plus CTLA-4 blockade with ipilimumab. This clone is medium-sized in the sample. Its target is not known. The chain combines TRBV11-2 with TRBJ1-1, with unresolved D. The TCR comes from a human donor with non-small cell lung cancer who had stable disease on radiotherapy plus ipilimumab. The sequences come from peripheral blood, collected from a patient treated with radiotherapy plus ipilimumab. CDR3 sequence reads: CASSLYVRKNTEAFF. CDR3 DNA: TGTGCCAGCAGCTTGTACGTACGGAAGAACACTGAAGCTTTCTTT.